This T cell receptor beta chain stems from a study of cytomegalovirus exposure and HLA in healthy donors. Study-level information: Earlier work reported 100 million or so unique TCR beta sequences from 170 million or so T cells.

In its sample, this clone was seen a few times. Its antigen is undetermined. Regarding the study as a whole: 150 or so TCR beta chains were listed as cytomegalovirus-associated. Rarity characterized most TCR sequences, yet some public TCRs appeared in many donors.

The PCR had 60 Vbeta and 13 Jbeta primers. Using immunoSEQ multiplex PCR, the repertoire was profiled, and TCRdb retains in-frame clones only, with some absent. This sample has 150,000 to 200,000 clones, with approximately 71% found just once. Germline V gene sequence: CDR1 LNHDA, CDR2 SQIVND (reference sequence). The CDR3 sequence is 18 residues long. Trimming removed 5 bases from V and 2 bases from J; junction bases left unmatched: 15. These donors, healthy bone marrow donors, were studied. Sequenced material: PBMCs. V is TRBV19 and J is TRBJ2-1; 7 bases map to TRBD1. The receptor was derived from a man aged 50-60 years in good health and CMV-seronegative. The CDR3 sequence is CASSQPGQIWATYNEQFF. The CDR3 DNA follows: TGTGCCAGTAGTCAGCCGGGACAGATTTGGGCAACCTACAATGAGCAGTTCTTC.